Included here is one TCR beta chain sequence, with context. One end of the junction fails to match germline, which may point to a read error. Germline values: CDR1 SQVTM, CDR2 ANQGSEA. The CDR3 runs 15 residues. This record belongs to a study of T cells in localized non-small cell lung cancer. Profiled with immunoSEQ multiplex PCR; TCRdb holds only in-frame clones, not every one. The data show around 83,000 clones, 87% seen once. Sequences were derived from peripheral blood, sampled before any cancer treatment. This TCR derives from a man aged 35 to 70 with stage I squamous cell lung carcinoma. The chain uses TRBV29-1 and TRBJ1-4; D possibly corresponds to TRBD1 (5 bases). The CDR3 nucleotides read TGTAGCGTCGTTTACAGTGGGGCGACTACTGAAAAACTGTTTTTT. Translation: CSVVYSGATTEKLFF.